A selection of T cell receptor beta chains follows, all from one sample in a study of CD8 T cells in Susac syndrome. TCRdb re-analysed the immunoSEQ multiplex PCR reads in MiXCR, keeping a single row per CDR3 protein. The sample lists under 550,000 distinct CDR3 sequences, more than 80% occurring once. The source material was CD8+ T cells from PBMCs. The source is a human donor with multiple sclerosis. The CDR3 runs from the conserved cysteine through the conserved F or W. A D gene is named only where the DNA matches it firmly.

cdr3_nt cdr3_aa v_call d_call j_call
TGCGCCAGCAGTGAGTCTACGGAAGCGGGAGTGTTAGGCGGTGAAAATGAGCAGTTCTTC CASSESTEAGVLGGENEQFF TRBV10-2 TRBD2 TRBJ2-1
TGTGCCAGCAGAGGGGGTGCATACACCGGGGAGCTGTTTTTT CASRGGAYTGELFF TRBV7-2 NA TRBJ2-2
TGTGCCAGCAGCCAAGACACATTGCACGCTTATGGCTACACCTTC CASSQDTLHAYGYTF TRBV3-1 NA TRBJ1-2
TGTGCCTGGACACCGACAGGGATCGTAAGGGAGCAGTACTTC CAWTPTGIVREQYF TRBV30 TRBD1 TRBJ2-7
TGTGCAAGTCGCTTAGTCGCCTCACATGGGAACATTCAGTACTTC CASRLVASHGNIQYF TRBV12-2 NA TRBJ2-4
TGCGCCAGCAGCCAGGGGACAGAGGGTGGTCAGCCCCAGCATTTT CASSQGTEGGQPQHF TRBV4-1 TRBD1 TRBJ1-5
TGTGCCAGCAGGCACACGGCACTAGCGGGAGATCACGAGCAGTACTTC CASRHTALAGDHEQYF TRBV27 TRBD2 TRBJ2-7
TGTGCCAGCAGGCCCGCCTGGACCAAATCCTACGAGCAGTACTTC CASRPAWTKSYEQYF TRBV6-5 NA TRBJ2-7
TGCGCCAGCAGCCAGAACTTGAACACTGAAGCTTTCTTT CASSQNLNTEAFF TRBV4-1 NA TRBJ1-1
TGTGCCAGCAGTCCATTAGGGCTCGGACTAACCAAAAACATTCAGTACTTC CASSPLGLGLTKNIQYF TRBV27 NA TRBJ2-4
TGCAGTGCCCGTGTAGCGGCGGCGTACGAGCAGTACTTC CSARVAAAYEQYF TRBV20-1 NA TRBJ2-7
TGTGCCAGCAGCCGCGGGACAGGGGGCAATAGCTATGGCTACACCTTC CASSRGTGGNSYGYTF TRBV7-9 TRBD1 TRBJ1-2
TGTGCCAGCAGCGCGGGACTAGCTTATACAGATACGCAGTATTTT CASSAGLAYTDTQYF TRBV9 TRBD2 TRBJ2-3
TGTGCCTGGAGTGTGTGGGGGGGGCAGCAGCCCCAGCATTTT CAWSVWGGQQPQHF TRBV30 NA TRBJ1-5
TGTGCCAGCAGTTTACCTAAAATGAACACTGAAGCTTTCTTT CASSLPKMNTEAFF TRBV6-6 NA TRBJ1-1
TGTGCCACCAGTGAGCCGGGACAGGCGACAAGCGGTGGCTACACCTTC CATSEPGQATSGGYTF TRBV24-1 TRBD1 TRBJ1-2
TGCGCCAGCAGCTCCCCGGGAGCAGTATTTGATGAGCAGTTCTTC CASSSPGAVFDEQFF TRBV5-1 NA TRBJ2-1
TGTGCCAGTAGTAACACAGGGGAGCAGTTCTTC CASSNTGEQFF TRBV19 NA TRBJ2-1
TGTGCCATACAATTGGTCTCGGGACAGGGGTGGGTACCCTATGGCTACACCTTC CAIQLVSGQGWVPYGYTF TRBV25-1 TRBD1 TRBJ1-2
TGCAGCGTTGAACGACAGAAGACTTATGGCTACACCTTC CSVERQKTYGYTF TRBV29-1 NA TRBJ1-2
TGCGCCAGCAGCCAAAGCGGGGCCGATGAGCAGTTCTTC CASSQSGADEQFF TRBV4-1 TRBD2 TRBJ2-1
TGCGCCAGCAGCCAAGACTGGTTGGGCGAGCAGTACTTC CASSQDWLGEQYF TRBV4-1 NA TRBJ2-7
TGCAGTGCTAGGCGGACTAGCGGGAATGAGCAGTTCTTC CSARRTSGNEQFF TRBV20-1 TRBD2 TRBJ2-1
TGTGCCAGCAGTGAAGAGATAGTCGGCGATGGCTACACCTTC CASSEEIVGDGYTF TRBV6-1 NA TRBJ1-2
TGTGCCAGCAGCTCGGGGACTAGCGGGAGTCCCTACGAGCAGTACTTC CASSSGTSGSPYEQYF TRBV7-3 TRBD2 TRBJ2-7
TGTGCCAGCAGGTCCGGGGACAGGGGCGTGGACGAGCAGTACTTC CASRSGDRGVDEQYF TRBV11-1 TRBD1 TRBJ2-7
TGTGCCATCAGTGCCATGACAGGGTTTGAAGCTTTCTTT CAISAMTGFEAFF TRBV10-3 TRBD1 TRBJ1-1
TGTGCCAGCCGCGAGGGGAGCTCTGGGGCCAACGTCCTGACTTTC CASREGSSGANVLTF TRBV6-1 NA TRBJ2-6
TGTGCCAGTGGGGTGACGGGTAAGAACACTGAAGCTTTCTTT CASGVTGKNTEAFF TRBV21-1 NA TRBJ1-1
TGTGCCAGCAGTTCCTTCCCTGGGGCCAACGTCCTGACTTTC CASSSFPGANVLTF TRBV27 NA TRBJ2-6
TGCGCCAGCAGCCAAGATTACGGACAGGGGGTGGAAGCTTTCTTT CASSQDYGQGVEAFF TRBV4-1 TRBD1 TRBJ1-1